This T cell receptor beta chain was captured in a study of control samples from healthy donors and cancer patients. Profiling relied on immunoSEQ multiplex PCR, and the TCRdb table lists in-frame clones only, not all of them. Of tens of thousands of clones in the sample, around 80% were seen once. The germline gives CDR1 SEHNR, CDR2 FQNEAQ (reference sequence). V was cut by 1 base and J by 8 bases, with 17 bases left in between. CDR3 length: 15 amino acids. The receptor was derived from an older woman in good health. Sequenced material: blood. The gene calls are TRBV7-9 and TRBJ1-1, with D hard to call. CDR3 bases: TGTGCCAGCAGCTTAGGAGGTACAGCGAGTAAAGAAGCTTTCTTT. It is translated as CASSLGGTASKEAFF.